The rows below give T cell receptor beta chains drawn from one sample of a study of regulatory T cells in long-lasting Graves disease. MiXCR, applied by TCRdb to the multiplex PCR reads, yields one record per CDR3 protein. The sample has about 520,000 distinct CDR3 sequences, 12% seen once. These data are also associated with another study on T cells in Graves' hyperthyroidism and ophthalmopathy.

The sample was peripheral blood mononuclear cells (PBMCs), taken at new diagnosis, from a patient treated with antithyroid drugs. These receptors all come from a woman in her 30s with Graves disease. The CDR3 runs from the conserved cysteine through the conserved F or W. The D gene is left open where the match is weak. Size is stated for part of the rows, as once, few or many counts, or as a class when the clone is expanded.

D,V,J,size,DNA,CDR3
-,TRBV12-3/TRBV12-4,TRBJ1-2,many,TGTGCCAGCAGTCCGTCGGGGATAGACTATGGCTACACCTTC,CASSPSGIDYGYTF
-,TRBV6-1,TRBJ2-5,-,TGTGCCAGCGGAGGGGGGCTAGGATGGGAGACCCAGTACTTC,CASGGGLGWETQYF
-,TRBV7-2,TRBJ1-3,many,TGTGCCAGCAGCTTAGGCGGTGGGACTGGAAACACCATATATTTT,CASSLGGGTGNTIYF
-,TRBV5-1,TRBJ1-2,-,TGCGCCAGCAGCTGGGAACGGGCAAACTATGGCTACACCTTC,CASSWERANYGYTF
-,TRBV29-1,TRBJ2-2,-,TGCAGCGTTGCTAGGACAGCGAACACCGGGGAGCTGTTTTTT,CSVARTANTGELFF
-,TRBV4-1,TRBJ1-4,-,TGCGCCAGCAGCCAAGGAGGTCCTCAATATGAAAAACTGTTTTTT,CASSQGGPQYEKLFF
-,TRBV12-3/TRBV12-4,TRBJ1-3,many,TGTGCCAGCAGTTGGGCGGAAAACACCATATATTTT,CASSWAENTIYF
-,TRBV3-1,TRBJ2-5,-,TGTGCCAGCAGCTCCGTTTGGGGAGAGACCCAGTACTTC,CASSSVWGETQYF
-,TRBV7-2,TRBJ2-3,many,TGTGCCAGCAGCCCGTTCTTAGCAGATACGCAGTATTTT,CASSPFLADTQYF
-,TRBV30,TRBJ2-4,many,TGTGCCTGGAGTGAAGGTCAGCCGGGGAACATTCAGTACTTC,CAWSEGQPGNIQYF
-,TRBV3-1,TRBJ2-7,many,TGTGCCAGCAGCCAGGATTTTGCCACTTACGAGCAGTACTTC,CASSQDFATYEQYF
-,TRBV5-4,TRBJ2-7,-,TGTGCCAGCAGCGAGGGACCCCACCGCGAGCAGTACTTC,CASSEGPHREQYF
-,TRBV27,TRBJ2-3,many,TGTGCCAGCAGTCAATACAGCGCGACCACAGATACGCAGTATTTT,CASSQYSATTDTQYF
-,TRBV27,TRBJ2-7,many,TGTGCCAGCAGCTCGCTAAGCTCCTACGAGCAGTACTTC,CASSSLSSYEQYF
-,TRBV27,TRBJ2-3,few,TGTGCCAGCAGTTTCAGGCGCACAGATACGCAGTATTTT,CASSFRRTDTQYF
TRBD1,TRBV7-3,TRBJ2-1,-,TGTGCCAGCAGCTTGAAATTTACAGGGGCCGGGTACAATGAGCAGTTCTTC,CASSLKFTGAGYNEQFF
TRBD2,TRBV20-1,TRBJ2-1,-,TGCAGTGCTACTTTTACTAGCGGGAGGTTCCATGAGCAGTTCTTC,CSATFTSGRFHEQFF
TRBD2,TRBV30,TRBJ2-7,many,TGTGCCTGGAGTCCCTACCGACTAGCGGGAGCCCACGAGCAGTACTTC,CAWSPYRLAGAHEQYF
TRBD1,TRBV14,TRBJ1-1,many,TGTGCCAGCAGCCAAGTGACAGGGGTCACTGAAGCTTTCTTT,CASSQVTGVTEAFF
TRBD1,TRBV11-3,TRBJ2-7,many,TGTGCCAGCAGCCCCCGCTGGACAGGGGGCTACGAGCAGTACTTC,CASSPRWTGGYEQYF
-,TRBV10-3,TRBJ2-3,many,TGTGCCATCAGGCTCGACAGCAGGACAGATACGCAGTATTTT,CAIRLDSRTDTQYF
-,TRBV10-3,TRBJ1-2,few,TGTGCCATCAGTGACTGGGAACCCGGTGGCTACACCTTC,CAISDWEPGGYTF
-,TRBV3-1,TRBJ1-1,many,TGTGCCAGCAGCCAAGATTTGACCGCTAATGAAGCTTTCTTT,CASSQDLTANEAFF
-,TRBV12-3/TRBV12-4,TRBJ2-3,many,TGTGCCAGCACCCCGAGAAAAACAGATACGCAGTATTTT,CASTPRKTDTQYF
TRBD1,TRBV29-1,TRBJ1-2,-,TGCAGCGTTTTAGACAGGGACTATGGCTACACCTTC,CSVLDRDYGYTF
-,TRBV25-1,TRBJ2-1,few,TGTGCCAGCAGTCCCGACGGATTCTCCTACAATGAGCAGTTCTTC,CASSPDGFSYNEQFF
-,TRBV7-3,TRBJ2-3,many,TGTGCCAGCAGCGACCACACAGGGGCCCGGGAGGAGGATACGCAGTATTTT,CASSDHTGAREEDTQYF
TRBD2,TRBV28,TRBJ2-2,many,TGTGCCAGCAGTCCTATAGCGGGCCAGAACACCGGGGAGCTGTTTTTT,CASSPIAGQNTGELFF
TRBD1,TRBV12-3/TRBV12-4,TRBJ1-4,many,TGTGCCAGCAGTTCTCCTCGGACAGGTCTAACTAATGAAAAACTGTTTTTT,CASSSPRTGLTNEKLFF
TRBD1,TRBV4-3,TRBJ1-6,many,TGCGCCAGCAGCCAAGATTCGGCAGGGGGCAATAATTCACCCCTCCACTTT,CASSQDSAGGNNSPLHF
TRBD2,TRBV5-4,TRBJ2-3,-,TGTGCCAGCAGCTCCTCTATAGCGGGTCCTAGCACAGATACGCAGTATTTT,CASSSSIAGPSTDTQYF
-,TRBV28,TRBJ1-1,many,TGTGCCAGCAGTTTAAGGGGATATCAGAACACTGAAGCTTTCTTT,CASSLRGYQNTEAFF
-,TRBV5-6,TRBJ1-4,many,TGTGCCAGCAGCTCCCTCGATTGGACAGAGACTAATGAAAAACTGTTTTTT,CASSSLDWTETNEKLFF
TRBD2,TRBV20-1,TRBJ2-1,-,TGCAGTGCTAGAGACGCTAGCGGGCTTGTGGATGAGCAGTTCTTC,CSARDASGLVDEQFF
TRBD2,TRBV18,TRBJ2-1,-,TGTGCCAGCTCACCAAATAGCGGGAGGGCCAGGAATGAGCAGTTCTTC,CASSPNSGRARNEQFF
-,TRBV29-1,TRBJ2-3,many,TGCAGCGTAACCGTGGGTCAGTCGGACGCAGATACGCAGTATTTT,CSVTVGQSDADTQYF
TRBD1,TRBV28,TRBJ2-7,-,TGTGCCAGCAGAACAGGGGGAAGCTCCTACGGGCAGTACTTC,CASRTGGSSYGQYF
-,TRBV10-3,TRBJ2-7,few,TGTGCCATCAGTTTGGACAGGAGGGGCGAGCAGTACTTC,CAISLDRRGEQYF
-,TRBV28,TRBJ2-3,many,TGTGCCAGCAGTATACCTACAGATACGCAGTATTTT,CASSIPTDTQYF
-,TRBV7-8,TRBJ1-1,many,TGTGCCAGCAGCCGCCTTTCAGCACCCATGAACACTGAAGCTTTCTTT,CASSRLSAPMNTEAFF
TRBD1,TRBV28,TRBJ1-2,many,TGTGCCAGCAGTTTATTTGGGGGACAGGGTCGATATGGCTACACCTTC,CASSLFGGQGRYGYTF
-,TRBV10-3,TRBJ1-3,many,TGTGCCATCAGTGAAGAGGCAGTCGCTGGAAACACCATATATTTT,CAISEEAVAGNTIYF
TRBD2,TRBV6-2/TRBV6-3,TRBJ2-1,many,TGTGCCAGCAGTTACCGATCTAGCGGGGGCGGGGGATATTGGCGCAATGAGCAGTTCTTC,CASSYRSSGGGGYWRNEQFF
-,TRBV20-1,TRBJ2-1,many,TGCAGTGCTAGAGGAGCCGGGACACGCAACGAGCAGTTCTTC,CSARGAGTRNEQFF
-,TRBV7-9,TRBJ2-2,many,TGTGCCAGCAGCTTAGGGGGGTTTCCCGGGGAGCTGTTTTTT,CASSLGGFPGELFF
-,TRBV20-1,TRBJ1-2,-,TGCAGTGCTAGAGATCGCACCGCCTTATGGTATGGCTACACCTTC,CSARDRTALWYGYTF